The 14 T cell receptor beta chains in this list originate from one sample, sequenced in a study of T cell responses to AZD1222 COVID-19 vaccine. The repertoire was sequenced with immunoSEQ multiplex PCR; TCRdb's copy has only in-frame clones and lacks some. Of around 150,000 clones in the sample, more than 80% were seen once. The material was peripheral blood, obtained 28 days after the second dose of the MenACWY control vaccine. The receptors stem from an adult who received the MenACWY meningococcal vaccine as a control.

The V and J genes are TRBV27 and TRBJ2-3; 9 bases are a match to TRBD1. Trimming took 3 bases from V and 4 from J; bases not matched to a gene: 2. This CDR3 region has 14 residues. Germline CDR1 reads MNHEY; CDR2 reads SMNVEV (reference sequence). The CDR3 DNA follows: TGTGCCAGCAGTTTCGACAGGGGGGCAGATACGCAGTATTTT. It translates to CASSFDRGADTQYF.

This clone has a single count. This chain joins TRBV24-1 and TRBJ1-1; a weak D match, TRBD1 (5 bases). CDR3 length: 12 residues. Germline values: CDR1 KGHDR, CDR2 SFDVKD. The germline V and J ends were trimmed by 4 bases and 3 bases, with 5 bases remaining between them. This CDR3 is CATSETDTEAFF. The CDR3 DNA follows: TGTGCCACCAGTGAGACAGACACTGAAGCTTTCTTT.

The chain uses TRBV2 and TRBJ2-3, with TRBD1 identical over 10 bases. The V segment lost 6 bases and the J segment 5 bases; nucleotides outside the gene matches: 5. The CDR3 covers 14 residues. Germline CDR1 and CDR2: SNHLY and FYNNEI. For the CDR3, the DNA is TGTGCCAGCAGCCCCCGGACAGGGGGAGATACGCAGTATTTT. Translated, it gives CASSPRTGGDTQYF.

The chain links TRBV28 to TRBJ1-3; TRBD1 aligns across 8 bases. Trimming at V came to 4 bases and at J to 2 bases, leaving 7 bases not matched to a gene. The CDR3 is made up of 16 amino acids. Germline V gene sequence: CDR1 MDHEN, CDR2 SYDVKM. CDR3 region: CASSYVPGGPGNTIYF. For the CDR3, the DNA is TGTGCCAGCAGTTACGTACCAGGGGGCCCTGGAAACACCATATATTTT. Filled out from reference TRBV28 and TRBJ1-3, the complete variable domain reads DVKVTQSSRYLVKRTGEKVFLECVQDMDHENMFWYRQDPGLGLRLIYFSYDVKMKEKGDIPEGYSVSREKKERFSLILESASTNQTSMYLCASSYVPGGPGNTIYFGEGSWLTVV.

This clone turned up a few times. The chain links TRBV7-2 to TRBJ1-3; D possibly corresponds to TRBD1 (5 bases). The germline V gene has CDR1 SGHTA and CDR2 FQGNSA. The CDR3 extends over 15 amino acids. The V end lost 4 bases, the J end lost 0 bases, and 10 bases lay between the germline ends. CDR3 in amino acids: CASSSGQPSGNTIYF. The CDR3 bases are TGTGCCAGCAGCTCCGGACAACCCTCTGGAAACACCATATATTTT.

The V gene is TRBV19, the J gene TRBJ2-4; no clear D gene. CDR1 LNHDA and CDR2 SQIVND come from the germline V gene (reference sequence). The CDR3 has 13 amino acids. V was pared by 5 bases and J by 1 base, with 6 bases between. Here the CDR3 DNA reads TGTGCCAGTAGTCTTACGGCCAAAAACATTCAGTACTTC. It is translated as CASSLTAKNIQYF. The full variable domain, its missing parts supplied by reference TRBV19 and TRBJ2-4, is DGGITQSPKYLFRKEGQNVTLSCEQNLNHDAMYWYRQDPGQGLRLIYYSQIVNDFQKGDIAEGYSVSREKKESFPLTVTSAQKNPTAFYLCASSLTAKNIQYFGAGTRLSVL.

This clone was seen only once. One junction end does not reproduce the germline sequence, and a read error may be involved. V gene TRBV5-4 combines with J gene TRBJ1-5; D possibly corresponds to TRBD1 (5 bases). The germline V gene has CDR1 SGHNT and CDR2 YYREEE (reference sequence). The CDR3 is 14 amino acids. The CDR3 DNA reads TGTGCCACCAGCCCCGGGGGGGGTGGTGTGCCCCAGCATTTT. Its protein product is CATSPGGGGVPQHF.

The chain recombines TRBV11-2 with TRBJ2-2; D is possibly TRBD1 or TRBD2 (6 bases each). Trimming cost V 1 base and J 7 bases, with 10 bases left between them. CDR3 length: 14 residues. Germline assignment: CDR1 SGHAT and CDR2 FQNNGV. CDR3: CASSLVEGGGELFF. The CDR3 bases are TGTGCCAGCAGCTTAGTGGAGGGGGGCGGGGAGCTGTTTTTT.

The rearrangement joins TRBV19 to TRBJ1-4; D ambiguous. This CDR3 contains 14 residues. The ends were cut back, 4 bases at V and 0 bases at J, with 6 bases in the middle. Germline V gives CDR1 LNHDA, CDR2 SQIVND (reference sequence). The DNA of the CDR3 is TGTGCCAGTAGTAATCTAGCAACTAATGAAAAACTGTTTTTT. It codes for CASSNLATNEKLFF.

V usage is TRBV30 and J usage is TRBJ2-7, with D possibly being TRBD1 or TRBD2 (5 bases each). V lost 1 base and J lost 3, with 13 bases in between. The CDR3 length is 14 residues. Germline CDR1 and CDR2: GTSNPN and SVGIG (reference sequence). The DNA of the CDR3 is TGTGCCTGGAGTGGGACACTAGATTTCTACGAGCAGTACTTC. Translating it yields CAWSGTLDFYEQYF.

The rearrangement links TRBV3-1 (or the pseudogene TRBV3-2) to TRBJ2-7; unclear D gene. This CDR3 is built from 15 residues. Germline V CDR1 and CDR2: LGHDT, YNNKEL (reference sequence). Trimming stripped 2 bases from V and 0 bases from J, with 11 bases between. CDR3 bases: TGTGCCAGCAGCCAATGGCCGGCCAGCTCCTACGAGCAGTACTTC. It translates to CASSQWPASSYEQYF.

The gene calls are TRBV29-1 and TRBJ2-3, with D perhaps TRBD1 (5 bases). Germline CDR1 and CDR2: SQVTM and ANQGSEA. CDR3 length equals 14 residues. V gave up 3 bases and J gave up 2 bases, with 12 bases separating them. The CDR3 DNA follows: TGCAGCGTTGATCAGGGCCCCTCCACAGATACGCAGTATTTT. Amino acids: CSVDQGPSTDTQYF.

The chain employs TRBV11-3 and TRBJ2-5; D not certain. The CDR3 length is 13 residues. CDR1 is SGHNT and CDR2 is YENEEA in the germline V gene. Trimming left V 2 bases short and J 3 bases short, with 7 bases between. CDR3 nucleotide sequence: TGTGCCAGCAGCTTAATTGGGGAAGAGACCCAGTACTTC. This encodes CASSLIGEETQYF.

This clone was seen a few times. The V call is TRBV5-1, the J call TRBJ2-5, with TRBD2 identical over 11 bases. The CDR3 runs to 15 residues. Germline CDR1 SGHRS, CDR2 YFSETQ. The J segment lost 4 bases and the V segment lost 0 bases, leaving 2 bases of the junction unmatched. CDR3 residues: CASSLGGTSGETQYF. CDR3 in DNA: TGCGCCAGCAGCTTGGGAGGGACTAGCGGAGAGACCCAGTACTTC.